This T cell receptor (beta chain) was recovered during a study of T cells in Graves' hyperthyroidism and ophthalmopathy. PBMCs were obtained from 10 ml fresh peripheral blood. Authors of the study amplified TCR beta CDR3 regions from RNA transcripts. HTBI primers were used for first-round RT-PCR of the TCR CDR3. Via MiXCR, TCRdb re-called the multiplex PCR reads, giving one row per CDR3 protein. The repertoire holds around 440,000 distinct CDR3 sequences, with 15% to 18% as singletons. CDR3 length equals 12 residues. Looked up from germline, CDR1 is MNHNS and CDR2 is SASEGT. V was trimmed by 8 bases and J by 5 bases, leaving 13 bases between them.

Sequences were obtained from blood. This receptor was obtained from a woman between 18 and 30 years old with Graves' hyperthyroidism. J is TRBJ2-7 and V is TRBV6-1; maybe TRBD2 (5 bases). This CDR3 is CASGRGRDEQYF. The CDR3, as DNA: TGTGCCAGCGGCCGGGGTCGGGACGAGCAGTACTTC.